These 27 T cell receptor beta chains came from one sample sequenced in a study of T cell changes during pregnancy in multiple sclerosis. Some clones are missing from TCRdb's copy, which holds only in-frame ones; the method was immunoSEQ multiplex PCR. The data show about 79,000 clones, around nine tenths seen once. The sequences come from CD4+ T cells from peripheral blood mononuclear cells, collected in the second trimester of pregnancy. Every receptor here comes from a female donor with multiple sclerosis, enrolled in a pregnancy study.

The chain uses TRBV10-1 and TRBJ2-5; TRBD2 agrees at 10 bases. V dropped 5 bases and J dropped 1; count of bases not matched to a gene: 1. The CDR3 consists of 14 residues. Per the germline V gene, CDR1 is WNHNN and CDR2 is SYGVQD (reference sequence). CDR3 sequence: CASSRLAGQETQYF. In nucleotides, the CDR3 is TGCGCCAGCAGTAGACTAGCGGGCCAAGAGACCCAGTACTTC.

This chain links TRBV4-1 with TRBJ2-3; the match to TRBD2 covers 8 bases. J was trimmed by 6 bases and V by 1 base; bases with no gene match: 6. Germline values: CDR1 MGHRA, CDR2 YSYEKL. The length of the CDR3 is 15 residues. The CDR3 sequence is CASSQASGSRDTQYF. DNA for the CDR3: TGCGCCAGCAGCCAAGCCAGCGGGAGTCGGGATACGCAGTATTTT.

The chain recombines TRBV28 with TRBJ2-5; D might be TRBD1 (5 bases). CDR1 is MDHEN, CDR2 SYDVKM, per germline. The CDR3 sequence is 14 residues long. V lost 3 bases to trimming and J lost 4 bases, with 12 bases between them. DNA for the CDR3: TGTGCCAGCAGTTTCGTAGGGGCTCGAGAGACCCAGTACTTC. This translates into CASSFVGARETQYF.

The J gene is TRBJ2-5, the V gene TRBV7-2; D is possibly TRBD1 (5 bases). The germline gives CDR1 SGHTA, CDR2 FQGNSA. V dropped 5 bases and J dropped 5 bases, with 12 bases sitting between them. The CDR3 has 13 residues. In DNA, the CDR3 is TGTGCCAGCAGCGCAACTAAGGGGGAGACCCAGTACTTC. Translation gives CASSATKGETQYF.

The chain couples TRBV30 to TRBJ2-5, with D possibly matching TRBD1 (5 bases). V was pared by 0 bases and J by 9 bases, with 17 bases between. The CDR3 spans 14 residues. From germline, CDR1 is GTSNPN and CDR2 SVGIG (reference sequence). DNA for the CDR3: TGTGCCTGGAGTGTAAGGGGCAGGGTTGGGGCCCAGTACTTC. It codes for CAWSVRGRVGAQYF. Variable domain in full (rest from reference TRBV30 and TRBJ2-5): SQTIHQWPATLVQPVGSPLSLECTVEGTSNPNLYWYRQAAGRGLQLLFYSVGIGQISSEVPQNLSASRPQDRQFILSSKKLLLSDSGFYLCAWSVRGRVGAQYFGPGTRLLVL.

The rearrangement uses TRBV18 and TRBJ2-6, with D possibly being TRBD1 (6 bases). Trimming stripped 6 bases from V and 2 bases from J, with 11 bases between. Germline V gene sequence: CDR1 KGHSH, CDR2 LQKENI. The CDR3 spans 15 residues. This chain's CDR3 is CASSPNRAGANVLTF. The CDR3 region has the DNA TGTGCCAGCTCCCCCAACAGGGCTGGGGCCAACGTCCTGACTTTC.

V and J are TRBV5-1 and TRBJ1-4, with unresolved D. Trimming took 1 base from V and 4 from J, leaving 11 bases between them. Germline CDR1 SGHRS, CDR2 YFSETQ. This CDR3 region has 15 residues. In DNA, the CDR3 is TGCGCCAGCAGCTTGAACGCCAGACATAATGAAAAACTGTTTTTT. Translated: CASSLNARHNEKLFF.

The J gene is TRBJ2-3, the V gene TRBV6-1, with 7 bases that match TRBD2. Germline V gene data show CDR1 as MNHNS and CDR2 as SASEGT. There are 15 residues in the CDR3. Germline trimming cut 5 bases from V and 2 bases from J; bases unmatched to any gene: 7. DNA for the CDR3: TGTGCCAGCAGTTCACCAGCGGGGTCCACAGATACGCAGTATTTT. Protein product: CASSSPAGSTDTQYF.

The chain joins TRBV9 to TRBJ2-7; D is unclear. Germline V gene sequence: CDR1 SGDLS, CDR2 YYNGEE. This CDR3 is 16 amino acids long. V gave up 2 bases and J gave up 5 bases, with 20 bases separating them. In DNA form, the CDR3 reads TGTGCCAGCAGCGTCGGGTCGACCCCCCCTTGGGACGAGCAGTACTTC. Translation gives CASSVGSTPPWDEQYF.

The chain carries TRBV27 and TRBJ1-1, with 10 bases matching TRBD1. The CDR3 has 14 amino acids. Trimming took 5 bases from V and 7 from J; bases not matched to a gene: 7. The germline gives CDR1 MNHEY, CDR2 SMNVEV (reference sequence). The CDR3 DNA reads as TGTGCCAGCAGTCGTGACAGGGGGCGGAGTGAAGCTTTCTTT. Residues: CASSRDRGRSEAFF.

The chain recombines TRBV5-1 with TRBJ2-3, with 9 bases matching TRBD2. Germline V CDR1 and CDR2: SGHRS, YFSETQ. The CDR3 contains 16 residues. V gave up 2 bases and J gave up 2 bases; unmatched junction bases: 6. The CDR3 here is CASSLRSGLATDTQYF. The DNA for the CDR3 is TGCGCCAGCAGCTTAAGATCGGGACTAGCCACAGATACGCAGTATTTT.

This chain connects TRBV6-4 to TRBJ2-2, with 8 bases that match TRBD1. CDR1 is MRHNA, CDR2 SNTAGT, per germline. J was trimmed by 2 bases and V by 7 bases; bases with no gene match: 12. There are 17 residues in the CDR3. The CDR3 protein is CASTLKAGGRNTGELFF. CDR3 DNA sequence: TGTGCCAGCACCCTGAAGGCAGGGGGCCGTAACACCGGGGAGCTGTTTTTT.

The chain joins TRBV5-5 to TRBJ1-5; D gene uncertain. V was cut by 0 bases and J by 4 bases, with 11 bases left in between. The germline CDR1 and CDR2 sequences are SGHKS and YYEKEE (reference sequence). The CDR3 runs 15 residues. CDR3 nucleotides: TGTGCCAGCAGCTTGGAGTACAGCCTAAATCAGCCCCAGCATTTT. This gives the protein CASSLEYSLNQPQHF.

V usage is TRBV28 and J usage is TRBJ1-3; 7 nucleotides match TRBD1. This CDR3 has 17 amino acids. Germline V gene lookup returns CDR1 MDHEN and CDR2 SYDVKM. After removal of 5 bases from V and 0 bases from J, the junction contained 10 bases not matched to a gene. The CDR3 sequence is CASSAILSGGSGNTIYF. The CDR3 DNA reads as TGTGCCAGCAGTGCAATCCTCTCAGGGGGCTCTGGAAACACCATATATTTT. Together with reference TRBV28 and TRBJ1-3, the CDR3 gives the full variable domain: DVKVTQSSRYLVKRTGEKVFLECVQDMDHENMFWYRQDPGLGLRLIYFSYDVKMKEKGDIPEGYSVSREKKERFSLILESASTNQTSMYLCASSAILSGGSGNTIYFGEGSWLTVV.

The V and J genes are TRBV5-1 and TRBJ1-2, with TRBD1 matching over 8 bases. This CDR3 region has 15 residues. V was clipped by 1 base and J by 4 bases; unmatched bases: 6. Germline CDR1 reads SGHRS; CDR2 reads YFSETQ. CDR3 bases: TGCGCCAGCAGCTTGATCACAGGGGGGATCTATGGCTACACCTTC. Translation: CASSLITGGIYGYTF.

The rearrangement joins TRBV10-3 to TRBJ1-6; D perhaps matches TRBD1 (6 bases). V gave up 1 base and J gave up 8 bases, with 18 bases separating them. The germline V gene encodes CDR1 ENHRY and CDR2 SYGVKD. The CDR3 covers 17 residues. For the CDR3, the DNA is TGTGCCATCAGTGAGTTCTCAGGGGCCGCCTTCGATTCACCCCTCCACTTT. Amino acids: CAISEFSGAAFDSPLHF.

The chain has TRBV25-1 and TRBJ2-3; possible D gene TRBD1, 7 bases. The CDR3 covers 16 residues. Germline V lookup: CDR1 MGHDK, CDR2 SYGVNS. Deletions cut 5 bases from V and 2 bases from J, with 17 bases between. CDR3 sequence: CASSLDRVRDTDTQYF. Here the CDR3 DNA reads TGTGCCAGCAGTCTCGACAGGGTGCGGGACACAGATACGCAGTATTTT.

The chain is built from TRBV19 and TRBJ2-2; 11 nucleotides align to TRBD2. Losses at the gene ends were 8 bases for V and 3 bases for J; bases not matched to a gene: 14. This CDR3 spans 18 amino acids. The germline gives CDR1 LNHDA, CDR2 SQIVND (reference sequence). The DNA for the CDR3 is TGTGCCAGTTCTTCTAGCGGGAGGCCCCTTCATGACACCGGGGAGCTGTTTTTT. Protein product: CASSSSGRPLHDTGELFF.

The V and J genes are TRBV7-6 and TRBJ2-3; 9 bases match TRBD2. Germline CDR1 reads SGHVS; CDR2 reads FNYEAQ. The length of the CDR3 is 20 residues. Germline trimming cut 2 bases from V and 2 bases from J; bases unmatched to any gene: 17. The DNA of the CDR3 is TGTGCCAGCAGCTTAACTACCTCTAGCGGGACCTCTAGGGCCACAGATACGCAGTATTTT. Translated, it gives CASSLTTSSGTSRATDTQYF. The full variable domain, rest sourced from reference TRBV7-6 and TRBJ2-3, is GAGVSQSPRYKVTKRGQDVALRCDPISGHVSLYWYRQALGQGPEFLTYFNYEAQQDKSGLPNDRFSAERPEGSISTLTIQRTEQRDSAMYRCASSLTTSSGTSRATDTQYFGPGTRLTVL.

The chain links TRBV5-1 to TRBJ1-2; D might be TRBD1 (5 bases). With 4 bases removed from V and 0 bases from J, the gap between germline ends came to 19 bases. Germline V gene sequence: CDR1 SGHRS, CDR2 YFSETQ. The CDR3 length is 17 residues. The CDR3 region has the DNA TGCGCCAGCAGCGTCTGGGTCGGGGGGACGGCTAACTATGGCTACACCTTC. As protein: CASSVWVGGTANYGYTF.

V usage is TRBV7-2 and J usage is TRBJ2-5; TRBD2 matches at 8 bases. The length of the CDR3 is 14 residues. Germline V gene sequence: CDR1 SGHTA, CDR2 FQGNSA. Trimming at V came to 5 bases and at J to 4 bases, leaving 6 bases not matched to a gene. The DNA for the CDR3 is TGTGCCAGCAGCCAAGGTCGGGGGGGAGAGACCCAGTACTTC. Residues: CASSQGRGGETQYF.

This rearrangement joins TRBV7-2 to TRBJ2-1; 8 positions agree with TRBD2. Trimming removed 8 bases from V and 3 bases from J; junction bases left unmatched: 12. This CDR3 comprises 16 residues. Germline loops: CDR1 SGHTA, CDR2 FQGNSA. The CDR3 sequence is CASGISVLAVYNEQFF. CDR3 in DNA: TGTGCCAGCGGCATTAGTGTACTAGCGGTCTACAATGAGCAGTTCTTC. Based on the CDR3 plus reference TRBV7-2 and TRBJ2-1, the full variable domain is GAGVSQSPSNKVTEKGKDVELRCDPISGHTALYWYRQSLGQGLEFLIYFQGNSAPDKSGLPSDRFSAERTGGSVSTLTIQRTQQEDSAVYLCASGISVLAVYNEQFFGPGTRLTVL.

The CDR3 is CASSAGTHEQYF. The CDR3 DNA is TGTGCCAGCAGCGCAGGTACCCACGAGCAGTACTTC. V and J are TRBV11-3 and TRBJ2-7; no definite D call. The CDR3 loop spans 12 amino acids. The germline V and J ends were trimmed by 5 bases and 5 bases, with 10 bases remaining between them. The V gene's germline CDR1 is SGHNT and CDR2 YENEEA.

This chain links TRBV9 with TRBJ2-3, with 12 bases fitting TRBD2. The V and J ends lost 3 bases and 7 bases, in that order; junction bases with no gene match: 9. This CDR3 contains 16 residues. CDR1 is SGDLS and CDR2 is YYNGEE in the germline V gene. This CDR3 is CASSAGLAGGPHTQYF. CDR3 in DNA: TGTGCCAGCAGCGCCGGGCTAGCGGGAGGGCCCCATACGCAGTATTTT.

The chain couples TRBV5-1 to TRBJ2-3; the D gene is possibly TRBD2 (6 bases). Germline assignment: CDR1 SGHRS and CDR2 YFSETQ. The CDR3 contains 16 residues. Trimming took off 0 bases at V and 0 bases at J, with 11 bases between the two ends. The CDR3 DNA reads as TGCGCCAGCAGCTTGGGGGGGGTTTGGAGCACAGATACGCAGTATTTT. Its protein is CASSLGGVWSTDTQYF.

The genes are TRBV19 and TRBJ1-5, with TRBD1 identical over 9 bases. The CDR3 has 15 amino acids. With 3 bases clipped from V and 6 bases from J, the junction kept 6 bases outside the gene matches. Germline V gives CDR1 LNHDA, CDR2 SQIVND (reference sequence). The CDR3 region has the DNA TGTGCCAGTAGTATCACAGGGGGCGAGCTTCAGCCCCAGCATTTT. It codes for CASSITGGELQPQHF.

The chain links TRBV29-1 to TRBJ1-3, with unresolved D. There are 12 residues in the CDR3. V was trimmed by 5 bases and J by 8 bases, leaving 13 bases between them. Germline V CDR1 and CDR2: SQVTM, ANQGSEA. The CDR3, as DNA: TGCAGCGTTCCGGGATTCGGGGACACCATATATTTT. Protein: CSVPGFGDTIYF. Supplemented by reference TRBV29-1 and TRBJ1-3, the full variable domain reads SAVISQKPSRDICQRGTSLTIQCQVDSQVTMMFWYRQQPGQSLTLIATANQGSEATYESGFVIDKFPISRPNLTFSTLTVSNMSPEDSSIYLCSVPGFGDTIYFGEGSWLTVV.